Below, 3 T cell receptor beta chains from the same sample are listed, as sequenced in a study of T-cell reconstitution after alpha-beta-depleted transplantation in children. Unique molecular identifiers were incorporated during preparation of the TCRbeta library. One entry per CDR3 protein, called by TCRdb with MiXCR from the PCR reads. This table holds fewer than 700,000 distinct CDR3 sequences, 10% to 15% found once. Here the sequenced sample was PBMCs, mostly from graft donor cells, taken 360 days after TCRalphabeta/CD19-depleted stem cell transplant. The source is a male patient between 5 and 17 years old who had a stem cell transplant for acute myeloid leukemia, so the T cells may come from the graft donor.

This clonotype came up a few times. The chain carries TRBV5-1 and TRBJ2-3; 8 bases line up with TRBD1. Trimming took 3 bases from V and 0 from J; bases not matched to a gene: 9. There are 17 residues in the CDR3. In germline, CDR1 is SGHRS, CDR2 YFSETQ. The CDR3 DNA follows: TGCGCCAGCAGCTGGTCGACAGGGGCCCAAAGCACAGATACGCAGTATTTT. This encodes CASSWSTGAQSTDTQYF.

The chain combines TRBV6-4 with TRBJ2-2; 8 nucleotides line up with TRBD2. The J segment lost 3 bases and the V segment lost 5 bases, leaving 14 bases of the junction unmatched. Germline CDR1 reads MRHNA; CDR2 reads SNTAGT. CDR3 size: 18 residues. CDR3 bases: TGTGCCAGCAGTATCCGACTTCTAGCGGGTGTCGACACCGGGGAGCTGTTTTTT. This encodes CASSIRLLAGVDTGELFF.

This clonotype occurred many times. This sequence joins TRBV5-1 and TRBJ2-1, with D uncertain. Germline loops: CDR1 SGHRS, CDR2 YFSETQ. Trimming stripped 0 bases from V and 2 bases from J, with 12 bases between. The CDR3 has 16 amino acids. CDR3 nucleotide sequence: TGCGCCAGCAGCTTGGAAGGTGGAGTAACCTACAATGAGCAGTTCTTC. The encoded protein is CASSLEGGVTYNEQFF. The variable domain in full, completed from reference TRBV5-1 and TRBJ2-1, reads KAGVTQTPRYLIKTRGQQVTLSCSPISGHRSVSWYQQTPGQGLQFLFEYFSETQRNKGNFPGRFSGRQFSNSRSEMNVSTLELGDSALYLCASSLEGGVTYNEQFFGPGTRLTVL.